This T cell receptor beta chain was captured in a study of early T cells in non-severe SARS-CoV-2 infection. Study-level results: VDJdb matching skewed toward anti-spike CD8 responses, missing private and CD4 specificities.

This clonotype has a count of ten or more. Its antigen remains unknown. Each CDR3 protein is one row after TCRdb ran MiXCR on the 5' RACE reads. The table has about 50,000 distinct CDR3 sequences, roughly 9.3% seen once. Trimming removed 5 bases from V and 5 bases from J; junction bases left unmatched: 8. CDR3 size: 15 residues. Germline CDR1 and CDR2: DFQATT and SNEGSKA (reference sequence). This chain joins TRBV20-1 and TRBJ2-2, with 10 bases matching TRBD1. The source of this sequence is an adult who was a healthcare worker with PCR-confirmed SARS-CoV-2 infection or an uninfected control (not recorded which). Sequences were obtained from whole blood. The CDR3 sequence is CSASRQGAGTGELFF. For the CDR3, the DNA is TGCAGTGCTTCCCGACAGGGGGCAGGGACCGGGGAGCTGTTTTTT.